The source of this TCR beta chain is a study of blood T cell repertoires in COVID-19. The length of the CDR3 is 14 residues. The germline V gene encodes CDR1 GTSNPN and CDR2 SVGIG (reference sequence). V lost 2 bases and J 3 bases, leaving 13 bases between the germline ends. Original processing notes: The assay estimated nucleated cells by amplifying reference gene primers. Generated by immunoSEQ multiplex PCR, the TCRdb table keeps only in-frame clones and is missing some. For V, J and clone size, that table is used; D and trimming come from the DNA. The sample includes fewer than 200,000 clones, 85% to 95% of them seen just once.

The chain recombines TRBV30 with TRBJ1-2; D remains unclear. Input material: peripheral blood. This clonotype was obtained from a woman between 50 and 59 years old with acute or convalescent COVID-19. The CDR3 coding sequence is TGTGCCTGGAGTTACGGGAATCGGGACTATGGCTACACCTTC. Its translation: CAWSYGNRDYGYTF.